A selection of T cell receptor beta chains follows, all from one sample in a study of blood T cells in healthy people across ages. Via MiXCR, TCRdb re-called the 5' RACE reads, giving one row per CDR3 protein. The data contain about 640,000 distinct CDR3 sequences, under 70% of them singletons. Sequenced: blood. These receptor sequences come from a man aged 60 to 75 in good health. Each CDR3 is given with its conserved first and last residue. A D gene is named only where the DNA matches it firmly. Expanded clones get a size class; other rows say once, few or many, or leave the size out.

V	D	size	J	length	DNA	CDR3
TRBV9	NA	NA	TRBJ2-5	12	TGTGCCAGCAGCGTAGAGGAAGAGACCCAGTACTTC	CASSVEEETQYF
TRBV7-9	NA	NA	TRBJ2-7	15	TGTGCCAGCAGCTCTGGTGATAGCGCCTGGGGTGAGCAGTACTTC	CASSSGDSAWGEQYF
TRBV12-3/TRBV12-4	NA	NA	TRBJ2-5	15	TGTGCCAGCAGTAGGAGACGGGGCGCCCAAGAGACCCAGTACTTC	CASSRRRGAQETQYF
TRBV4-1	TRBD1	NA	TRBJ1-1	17	TGCGCCAGCAGCCAAGATAGGGACAGGGGGATGGGCACTGAAGCTTTCTTT	CASSQDRDRGMGTEAFF
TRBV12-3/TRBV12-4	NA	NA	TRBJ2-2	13	TGTGCCAGCAGTCCCCCTAGGGTCCGGGAGCTGTTTTTT	CASSPPRVRELFF
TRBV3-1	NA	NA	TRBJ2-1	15	TGTGCCAGCAGCCCCTTAATTCGGGCTTACAATGAGCAGTTCTTC	CASSPLIRAYNEQFF
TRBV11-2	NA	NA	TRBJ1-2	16	TGTGCCAGCAGCCCGGCTGGGGTCCCAAGGAACTATGGCTACACCTTC	CASSPAGVPRNYGYTF
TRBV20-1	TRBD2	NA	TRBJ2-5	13	TGCAGTGCTAGTAGCGGGGGGGCAGAGACCCAGTACTTC	CSASSGGAETQYF
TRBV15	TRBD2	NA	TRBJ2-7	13	TGTGCCACCAGCAGCAGCGGGGGGTACGAGCAGTACTTC	CATSSSGGYEQYF
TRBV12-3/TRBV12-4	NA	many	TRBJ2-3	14	TGTGCCAGCAGTTGCAGGGGGGGAGGAGATACGCAGTATTTT	CASSCRGGGDTQYF
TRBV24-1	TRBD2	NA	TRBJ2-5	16	TGTGCCACCAGTGATTGGACTAGCGGACCCCAAGAGACCCAGTACTTC	CATSDWTSGPQETQYF
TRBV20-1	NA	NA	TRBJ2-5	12	TGCAGTGCTTCACAGGGTCGAGAGACCCAGTACTTC	CSASQGRETQYF
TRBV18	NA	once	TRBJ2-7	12	TGTGCCAGCGCACGCGGGGATTACGAGCAGTACTTC	CASARGDYEQYF
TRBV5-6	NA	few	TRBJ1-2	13	TGTGCCAGCAGCTTGAGGACAATCGGTGGCTACACCTTC	CASSLRTIGGYTF
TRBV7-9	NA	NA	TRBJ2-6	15	TGTGCCAGCAGCTCCCCCAAATCTGGGGCCAACGTCCTGACTTTC	CASSSPKSGANVLTF
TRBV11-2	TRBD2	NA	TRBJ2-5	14	TGTGCCACCCGGGAGACTAGCGGACAAGAGACCCAGTACTTC	CATRETSGQETQYF
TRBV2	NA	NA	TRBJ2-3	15	TGTGCCAGCAGTGAGGAGGTCTATAGCACAGATACGCAGTATTTT	CASSEEVYSTDTQYF
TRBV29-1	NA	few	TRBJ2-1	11	TGCAGCTCCGCCTCCTACAATGAGCAGTTCTTC	CSSASYNEQFF
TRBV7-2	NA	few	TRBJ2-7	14	TGTGCCAGCAGCTTAGTCTTCTTTTCAGGGGAGCAGTACTTC	CASSLVFFSGEQYF
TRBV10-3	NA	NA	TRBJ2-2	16	TGTGCCATCAGTGAGTCGACGACAGGGAGGACCGGGGAGCTGTTTTTT	CAISESTTGRTGELFF
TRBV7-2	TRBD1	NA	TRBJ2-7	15	TGTGCCAGCAGCTTAGGGACAGGGCGAACCTACGAGCAGTACTTC	CASSLGTGRTYEQYF
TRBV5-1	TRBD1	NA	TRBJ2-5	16	TGCGCCAGCAGCTCGGCTGGGCCAGGGGGAATCGAGACCCAGTACTTC	CASSSAGPGGIETQYF
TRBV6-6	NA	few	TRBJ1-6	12	TGTGCCAGCAGTTACTTTGAATCACCCCTCCACTTT	CASSYFESPLHF
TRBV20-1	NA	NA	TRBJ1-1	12	TGCAGTGCTAGCCTCCCGAACACTGAAGCTTTCTTT	CSASLPNTEAFF
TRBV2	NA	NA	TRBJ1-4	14	TGTGCCAGCAATTGGGAAGGGGAGAATGAAAAACTGTTTTTT	CASNWEGENEKLFF
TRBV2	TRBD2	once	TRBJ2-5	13	TGTGCCAACAGTCTGGGCGGGGGTGAGACCCAGTACTTC	CANSLGGGETQYF
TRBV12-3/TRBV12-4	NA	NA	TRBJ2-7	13	TGTGCCAGCGCTAGGGCTGGTCGGGACGAGCAGTACTTC	CASARAGRDEQYF
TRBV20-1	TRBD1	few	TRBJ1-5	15	TGCAGTGCTAGTCACCGGACAGGGGGCAATCAGCCCCAGCATTTT	CSASHRTGGNQPQHF
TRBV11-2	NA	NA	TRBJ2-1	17	TGTGCCAGCAGCTTAGATCTGAGCCAGGCCTATGCCAATGAGCAGTTCTTC	CASSLDLSQAYANEQFF
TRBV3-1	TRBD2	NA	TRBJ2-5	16	TGTGCCAGCAGCCAGGCACAGACTAGCGGGGGGGAGACCCAGTACTTC	CASSQAQTSGGETQYF
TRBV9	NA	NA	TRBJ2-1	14	TGTGCCAGCAGCGCTCGGACCTCAGCAAATGAGCAGTTCTTC	CASSARTSANEQFF
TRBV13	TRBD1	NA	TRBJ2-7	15	TGTGCCAGCAGCCACCGGGACAGGGCCTCCTACGAGCAGTACTTC	CASSHRDRASYEQYF
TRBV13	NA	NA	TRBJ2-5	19	TGTGCCAGCAGCTTAGACTCCGTAGGTAGGGGCGGCGGACAAGAGACCCAGTACTTC	CASSLDSVGRGGGQETQYF
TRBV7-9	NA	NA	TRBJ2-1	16	TGTGCCAGCAGCTTAGTTCTGGGAAGGCGGTACAATGAGCAGTTCTTC	CASSLVLGRRYNEQFF
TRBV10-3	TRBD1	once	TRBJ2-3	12	TGTGCCATCGGACAGGGCACAGATACGCAGTATTTT	CAIGQGTDTQYF
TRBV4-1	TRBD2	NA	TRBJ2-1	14	TGCGCCAGCAGCCCAGCGGGGGGCCACAATGAGCAGTTCTTC	CASSPAGGHNEQFF
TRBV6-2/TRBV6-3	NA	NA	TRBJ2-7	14	TGTGCCAGCAGTTACCGAGACGGCTCCTACGAGCAGTACTTC	CASSYRDGSYEQYF
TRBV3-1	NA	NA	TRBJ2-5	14	TGTGCCAGCAGCCAAGATGTAACAAGGGAGACCCAGTACTTC	CASSQDVTRETQYF
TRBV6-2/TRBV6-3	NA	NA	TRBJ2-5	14	TGTGCCGGCAGTTACCACGACGGGAGCGGGACCCAGTACTTC	CAGSYHDGSGTQYF
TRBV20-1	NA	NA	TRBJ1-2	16	TGCAGTGCTAGATGGGACCTCCCAGGGCTGGGCTATGGCTACACCTTC	CSARWDLPGLGYGYTF
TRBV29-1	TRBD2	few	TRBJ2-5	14	TGCAGCGTTTCGACTAGCGGGGGGGCCGGGACCCAGTACTTC	CSVSTSGGAGTQYF
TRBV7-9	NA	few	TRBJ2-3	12	TGTGCCAGCAGCTTAGCAGGGTTTACGCAGTATTTT	CASSLAGFTQYF
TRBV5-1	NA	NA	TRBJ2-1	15	TGCGCCAGCAGCTTGGCCAGCCAGGGGAGAGGGGAGCAGTTCTTC	CASSLASQGRGEQFF
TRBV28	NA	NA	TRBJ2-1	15	TGTGCCAGCAGGGAAGACAGTAGCTCCTACAATGAGCAGTTCTTC	CASREDSSSYNEQFF